The clone carrying this TCR beta chain showed up just once. Its antigen remains unknown. The data derive from a study of cytomegalovirus exposure and HLA in healthy donors. About the research overall: Counted in an early data release were about 80 million unique TCRs from HLA-typed donors. Findings of the study overall: A cluster of highly shared sequence variants was likely a sequencing artifact. Presence/absence results assume similar sequencing depth per donor, which may not hold.

The CDR3 length is 16 residues. CDR1 and CDR2 from the germline V gene are SGHRS and YFSETQ. With 0 bases clipped from V and 4 bases from J, the junction kept 9 bases outside the gene matches. Use of 60 Vbeta and 13 Jbeta primers characterized the PCR. Profiling relied on immunoSEQ multiplex PCR, and the TCRdb table lists in-frame clones only, not all of them. Of 140,000 to 150,000 clones detected, approximately 80% appear once; the ten largest clones hold roughly 9.7%. This receptor was obtained from a woman aged 55-69 years in good health and CMV-seropositive. Sequencing input: PBMCs. V and J are TRBV5-1 and TRBJ1-2; 7 nucleotides line up with TRBD1. CDR3 region: CASSLGLGGLPYGYTF. The CDR3, as DNA: TGCGCCAGCAGCTTGGGTTTAGGGGGCCTTCCCTATGGCTACACCTTC.